This TCR beta chain was sequenced for a study of blood T cells in healthy people across ages. Study-wide points: Naive T cell percentage by flow cytometry tracked strongly with beta diversity. It was not possible, with unsorted PBMCs, to conclusively compare naive and antigen-experienced cells.

Note on this clonotype: The antigen is undetermined.

Germline values: CDR1 SSHAT, CDR2 FNYEAQ (reference sequence). J gave up 4 bases and V 5 bases, and 6 bases lay outside the gene matches. CDR3 length equals 15 residues. Through a sample-barcoded 5' primer and a J-beta primer mix, a second PCR was run for roughly 6 to 11 cycles. TCRdb processed the 5' RACE reads anew with MiXCR; each CDR3 protein has one entry. The table lists about 1.6 million distinct CDR3 sequences, almost 35% of them singletons. Every sample gave at least 5 micrograms of total RNA when it was extracted. Material for sequencing was blood. The chain is built from TRBV7-7 and TRBJ2-3, with 10 bases matching TRBD2. The sequence came from a woman aged 25 to 39 in good health. The CDR3 nucleotides are TGTGCCAGCAGCCTCTCTAGCGGGAGTGCAGATACGCAGTATTTT. This sequence encodes CASSLSSGSADTQYF.